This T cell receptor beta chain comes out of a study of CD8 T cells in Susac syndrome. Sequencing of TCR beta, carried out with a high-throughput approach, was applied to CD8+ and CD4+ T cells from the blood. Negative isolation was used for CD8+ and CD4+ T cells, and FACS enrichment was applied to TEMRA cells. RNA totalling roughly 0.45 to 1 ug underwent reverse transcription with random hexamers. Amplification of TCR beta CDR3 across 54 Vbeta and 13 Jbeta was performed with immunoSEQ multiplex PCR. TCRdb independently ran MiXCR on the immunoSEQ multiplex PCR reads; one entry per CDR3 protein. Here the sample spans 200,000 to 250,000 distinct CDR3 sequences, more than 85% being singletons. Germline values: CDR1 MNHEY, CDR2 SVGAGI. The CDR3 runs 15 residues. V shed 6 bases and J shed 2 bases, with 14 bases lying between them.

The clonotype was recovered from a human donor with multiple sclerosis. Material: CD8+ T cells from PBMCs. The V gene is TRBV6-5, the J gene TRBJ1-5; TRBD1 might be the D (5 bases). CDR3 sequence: CASSVGGYGNQPQHF. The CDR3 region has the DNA TGTGCCAGCAGCGTGGGGGGGTATGGCAATCAGCCCCAGCATTTT.